This TCR beta chain stems from a study of blood T cell repertoires in COVID-19. Clones were read by immunoSEQ multiplex PCR, and TCRdb kept only the in-frame ones, dropping some. The table records about 150,000 clones, about 86% of them present only once. This clone has only one observation. Trimming removed 3 bases at V and 2 bases at J, with 12 bases between. The CDR3 covers 15 residues. From germline, CDR1 is SGDLS and CDR2 YYNGEE. Material: peripheral blood. The sequence was collected from a woman in her sixties or seventies with acute or convalescent COVID-19. The V call is TRBV9, the J call TRBJ2-1; tentatively, D is TRBD1 (6 bases). CDR3: CASSADRTPYNEQFF. The CDR3 DNA reads as TGTGCCAGCAGCGCCGACAGGACTCCCTACAATGAGCAGTTCTTC.